Listed here are 24 T cell receptor beta chains from one sample, sequenced in a study of blood T cell repertoires in COVID-19. Clones were read by immunoSEQ multiplex PCR, and TCRdb kept only the in-frame ones, dropping some. The table includes some 240,000 clones, 65% to 90% detected once. Sequenced input: peripheral blood. These receptors all come from a woman in her seventies with COVID-19, enrolled during active disease.

This clone was picked up one time. The rearrangement links TRBV7-6 to TRBJ2-5; 9 bases fit TRBD2. Germline V lookup: CDR1 SGHVS, CDR2 FNYEAQ. CDR3 length: 16 residues. V gave up 6 bases and J gave up 3 bases; unmatched junction bases: 11. In DNA form, the CDR3 reads TGTGCCAGCAGGCCCGGGACTAGCCGGACCAAAGAGACCCAGTACTTC. Amino acids: CASRPGTSRTKETQYF.

This rearrangement joins TRBV6-1 to TRBJ2-2; 7 bases map to TRBD2. CDR3 size: 16 residues. CDR1 is MNHNS and CDR2 is SASEGT in the germline V gene. V shed 4 bases, J shed 4 bases, and the junction held 9 bases outside the gene matches. The CDR3 loop reads CASSASAGVPTGELFF. The DNA of the CDR3 is TGTGCCAGCAGTGCCTCCGCGGGAGTGCCCACCGGGGAGCTGTTTTTT.

This chain connects TRBV9 to TRBJ1-5; D unclear. The germline V gene encodes CDR1 SGDLS and CDR2 YYNGEE. V gave up 2 bases and J gave up 9 bases, with 9 bases separating them. CDR3 length: 12 amino acids. CDR3 DNA sequence: TGTGCCAGCAGCGTGGCTGCGGGGCCCCAGCATTTT. It is translated as CASSVAAGPQHF.

The chain employs TRBV6-5 and TRBJ1-4; D is unresolved. Trimming left V 2 bases short and J 7 bases short, with 11 bases between. There are 14 residues in the CDR3. Per germline, CDR1 MNHEY and CDR2 SVGAGI. The DNA for the CDR3 is TGTGCCAGCAGTTACATCGCCCATAGTGAAAAACTGTTTTTT. Amino acid sequence: CASSYIAHSEKLFF.

This clone showed up just a few times. The sample has other DNA sequences that encode this CDR3 too. The chain uses TRBV24-1 and TRBJ2-5; 15 bases match TRBD2. Germline lookup yields CDR1 KGHDR and CDR2 SFDVKD. V trimming: 4 bases; J trimming: 2 bases; junction bases outside the gene matches: 4. The CDR3 contains 17 residues. The CDR3 DNA is TGTGCCACCAGTGACACAGGGACTAGCGGGGGGCAAGAGACCCAGTACTTC. This sequence encodes CATSDTGTSGGQETQYF.

J is TRBJ1-2 and V is TRBV6-2 or TRBV6-3; 8 nucleotides match TRBD1. This CDR3 spans 13 amino acids. Per the germline V gene, CDR1 is MNHEY and CDR2 is SVGEGT. The V segment lost 8 bases and the J segment 8 bases; nucleotides outside the gene matches: 10. CDR3 sequence (DNA): TGTGCCAGCTGCCAAACAGGGGGAGGAGGCTACACCTTC. Its translation is CASCQTGGGGYTF.

The V call is TRBV27, the J call TRBJ2-3; D remains unclear. Trimming removed 7 bases at V and 3 bases at J, with 26 bases between. The CDR3 sequence is 18 residues long. Germline V lookup: CDR1 MNHEY, CDR2 SMNVEV (reference sequence). CDR3 sequence: CASTPSEILCLSTDTQYF. The CDR3 region has the DNA TGTGCCAGCACCCCGAGCGAAATCTTGTGCCTCTCAACAGATACGCAGTATTTT.

J is TRBJ2-4 and V is TRBV19; perhaps TRBD2 as D (5 bases). The V end was cut by 7 bases, the J end by 7 bases, with 17 bases between. The CDR3 is 14 amino acids. The germline gives CDR1 LNHDA, CDR2 SQIVND (reference sequence). CDR3 DNA: TGTGCCAGTACCGCGGACTCGAAGGAGAACATTCAGTACTTC. Encoded protein: CASTADSKENIQYF.

The chain is built from TRBV29-1 and TRBJ2-2, with TRBD1 identical over 8 bases. The ends lost 6 bases at V and 0 bases at J; junction bases unmatched: 3. Germline V gene sequence: CDR1 SQVTM, CDR2 ANQGSEA. CDR3 size: 14 residues. CDR3 region: CSVSQGANTGELFF. CDR3 nucleotides: TGCAGCGTCTCACAGGGGGCGAACACCGGGGAGCTGTTTTTT.

The V gene is TRBV9, the J gene TRBJ1-2; maybe TRBD1 (6 bases). This CDR3 region has 14 residues. The V gene's germline CDR1 is SGDLS and CDR2 YYNGEE. Trimming took 1 base from V and 7 from J, leaving 14 bases between them. The CDR3 spells CASSVQGNFAGYTF. The CDR3 DNA reads as TGTGCCAGCAGCGTACAGGGGAACTTTGCTGGCTACACCTTC.

The V gene is TRBV12-3 or TRBV12-4, the J gene TRBJ1-1; D uncertain. The V gene lost 3 bases and the J gene lost 1 base, with 3 bases spanning the gap. This CDR3 has 12 amino acids. This CDR3 reads CASSFKNTEAFF. The DNA of the CDR3 is TGTGCCAGCAGTTTCAAGAACACTGAAGCTTTCTTT.

This chain uses TRBV6-5 with TRBJ2-3; 9 positions match TRBD2. Trimming at V came to 3 bases and at J to 4 bases, leaving 5 bases not matched to a gene. The CDR3 is 15 amino acids. Germline V lookup: CDR1 MNHEY, CDR2 SVGAGI. CDR3: CASSYWREGPDTQYF. The CDR3 DNA follows: TGTGCCAGCAGTTATTGGCGGGAGGGCCCAGATACGCAGTATTTT.

The chain joins TRBV4-3 to TRBJ2-7; 11 bases agree with TRBD2. The J segment lost 0 bases and the V segment lost 0 bases, leaving 13 bases of the junction unmatched. Germline CDR1 is LGHNA and CDR2 is YSLEER. CDR3 length: 20 amino acids. The CDR3 DNA follows: TGCGCCAGCAGCCAAGATTTAGCGGGGGGGGTCCAACGCACCTCCTACGAGCAGTACTTC. This encodes CASSQDLAGGVQRTSYEQYF.

The chain joins TRBV19 to TRBJ2-5, with TRBD2 identical over 7 bases. V was clipped by 6 bases and J by 2 bases; unmatched bases: 6. Germline V gene data show CDR1 as LNHDA and CDR2 as SQIVND (reference sequence). There are 14 residues in the CDR3. CDR3 in DNA: TGTGCCAGTAGCTTAATTAGCGGGCAAGAGACCCAGTACTTC. Its protein is CASSLISGQETQYF.

This clone was seen more than once but under ten times. The rearrangement uses TRBV4-3 and TRBJ1-2, with TRBD1 identical over 7 bases. This CDR3 spans 16 amino acids. The V and J ends lost 0 bases and 3 bases, in that order; junction bases with no gene match: 7. Germline loops: CDR1 LGHNA, CDR2 YSLEER. The CDR3 region is CASSQDSVTGDYGYTF. CDR3 bases: TGCGCCAGCAGCCAAGATAGTGTAACAGGGGACTATGGCTACACCTTC.

The chain employs TRBV10-3 and TRBJ2-1, with D unresolved. From germline, CDR1 is ENHRY and CDR2 SYGVKD. Deletions cut 6 bases from V and 0 bases from J, with 9 bases between. CDR3 length equals 14 residues. The DNA for the CDR3 is TGTGCCATCAGGTCCCGTGTCTCCTACAATGAGCAGTTCTTC. Protein: CAIRSRVSYNEQFF.

The V gene is TRBV5-5, the J gene TRBJ1-4; maybe TRBD1 (6 bases). The CDR3 loop spans 17 amino acids. Trimming removed 3 bases from V and 2 bases from J, with 17 bases in between. CDR1 is SGHKS and CDR2 is YYEKEE in the germline V gene (reference sequence). This CDR3 reads CASSSLSRGPTNEKLFF. CDR3 DNA: TGTGCCAGCAGCTCACTAAGCAGGGGACCCACTAATGAAAAACTGTTTTTT.

This clone was seen a single time. This chain links TRBV30 with TRBJ1-1; D ambiguous. V was pared by 1 base and J by 2 bases, with 5 bases between. This CDR3 contains 12 residues. Germline lookup yields CDR1 GTSNPN and CDR2 SVGIG (reference sequence). The CDR3 spells CAWSGENTEAFF. CDR3 sequence (DNA): TGTGCCTGGAGTGGCGAAAACACTGAAGCTTTCTTT. Complete variable domain (other parts from reference TRBV30 and TRBJ1-1): SQTIHQWPATLVQPVGSPLSLECTVEGTSNPNLYWYRQAAGRGLQLLFYSVGIGQISSEVPQNLSASRPQDRQFILSSKKLLLSDSGFYLCAWSGENTEAFFGQGTRLTVV.

V is TRBV4-1 and J is TRBJ1-5; 8 bases line up with TRBD1. The CDR3 runs to 18 residues. The V gene end was trimmed by 3 bases and the J gene end by 5 bases; junction bases not matched to a gene: 15. In germline, CDR1 is MGHRA, CDR2 YSYEKL. The CDR3 here is CASSQSDWGQGADQPQHF. The CDR3 DNA reads as TGCGCCAGCAGCCAGTCCGACTGGGGTCAGGGGGCTGATCAGCCCCAGCATTTT.

The chain joins TRBV27 to TRBJ1-2; D might be TRBD1 (5 bases). With 6 bases removed from V and 6 bases from J, the gap between germline ends came to 17 bases. The germline V gene has CDR1 MNHEY and CDR2 SMNVEV (reference sequence). The CDR3 totals 14 residues. The CDR3 DNA is TGTGCCAGCAGAGAGGCAGGGCTGCTCCATGGCTACACCTTC. Its translation is CASREAGLLHGYTF.

This sequence joins TRBV15 and TRBJ2-3, with TRBD2 matching 14 bases. The CDR3 spans 16 residues. Germline values: CDR1 LNHNV, CDR2 YYDKDF (reference sequence). After removal of 2 bases from V and 7 bases from J, the junction contained 5 bases not matched to a gene. CDR3 nucleotides: TGTGCCACCAGCAGACGCGGACTAGCGGGGGGAAATACGCAGTATTTT. Protein: CATSRRGLAGGNTQYF.

This chain links TRBV10-2 with TRBJ1-2, with 8 bases that match TRBD1. J lost 5 bases, V lost 5 bases, and 4 bases had no gene match. Germline V lookup: CDR1 WSHSY, CDR2 SAAADI. The CDR3 consists of 13 residues. The CDR3 protein is CASSPDRGYGYTF. In DNA, the CDR3 is TGCGCCAGCAGTCCCGACAGGGGATATGGCTACACCTTC.

The chain recombines TRBV24-1 with TRBJ2-3; D might be TRBD1 (6 bases). Germline CDR1 reads KGHDR; CDR2 reads SFDVKD. The CDR3 is 14 residues long. V lost 4 bases and J 6 bases, leaving 13 bases between the germline ends. CDR3 DNA: TGTGCCACCAGTGAACGACAGGTTTCGGATACGCAGTATTTT. Its translation is CATSERQVSDTQYF.

V and J are TRBV6-2 or TRBV6-3 and TRBJ2-2; D might be TRBD2 (5 bases). V dropped 0 bases and J dropped 8 bases, with 13 bases sitting between them. Germline V lookup: CDR1 MNHEY, CDR2 SVGEGT. CDR3 length: 15 residues. CDR3 nucleotides: TGTGCCAGCAGTTACTCCCGGACTTTCGGGGGGGAGCTGTTTTTT. It specifies CASSYSRTFGGELFF.